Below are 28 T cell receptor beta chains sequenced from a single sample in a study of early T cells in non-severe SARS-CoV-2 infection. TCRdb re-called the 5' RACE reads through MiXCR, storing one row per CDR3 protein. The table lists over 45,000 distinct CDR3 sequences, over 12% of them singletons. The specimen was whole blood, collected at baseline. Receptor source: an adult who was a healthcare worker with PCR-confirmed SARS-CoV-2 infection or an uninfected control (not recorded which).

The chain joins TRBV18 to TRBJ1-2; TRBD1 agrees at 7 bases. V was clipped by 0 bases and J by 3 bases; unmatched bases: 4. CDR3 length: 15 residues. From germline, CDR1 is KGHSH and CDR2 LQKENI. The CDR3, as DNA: TGTGCCAGCTCACCACCACAGGGGAGGGACTATGGCTACACCTTC. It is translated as CASSPPQGRDYGYTF.

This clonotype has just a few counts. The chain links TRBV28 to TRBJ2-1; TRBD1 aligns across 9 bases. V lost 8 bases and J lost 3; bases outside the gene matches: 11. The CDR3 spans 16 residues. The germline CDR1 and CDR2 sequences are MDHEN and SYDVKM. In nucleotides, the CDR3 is TGTGCCAGCTCTTTTGCGGGGACAGGGCTCTACAATGAGCAGTTCTTC. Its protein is CASSFAGTGLYNEQFF.

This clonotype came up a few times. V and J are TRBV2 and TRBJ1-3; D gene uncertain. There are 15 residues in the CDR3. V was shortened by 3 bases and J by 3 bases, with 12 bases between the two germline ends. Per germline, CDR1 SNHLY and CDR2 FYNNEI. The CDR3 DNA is TGTGCCAGCAGTGAGAATTTAGGGAATGGAAACACCATATATTTT. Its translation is CASSENLGNGNTIYF. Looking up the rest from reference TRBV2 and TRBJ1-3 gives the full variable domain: EPEVTQTPSHQVTQMGQEVILRCVPISNHLYFYWYRQILGQKVEFLVSFYNNEISEKSEIFDDQFSVERPDGSNFTLKIRSTKLEDSAMYFCASSENLGNGNTIYFGEGSWLTVV.

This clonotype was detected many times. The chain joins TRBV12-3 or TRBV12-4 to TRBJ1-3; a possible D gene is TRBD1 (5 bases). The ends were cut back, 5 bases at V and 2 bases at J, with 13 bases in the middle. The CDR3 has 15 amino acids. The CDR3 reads CASSPREGPGNTIYF. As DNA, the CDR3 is TGTGCCAGCAGTCCCAGGGAAGGGCCTGGAAACACCATATATTTT.

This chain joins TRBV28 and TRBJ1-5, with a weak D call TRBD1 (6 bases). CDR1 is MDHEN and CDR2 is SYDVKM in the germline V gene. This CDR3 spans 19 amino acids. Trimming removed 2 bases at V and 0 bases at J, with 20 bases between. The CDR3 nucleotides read TGTGCCAGCAGTTTAAGTATTTGGAGGGGACAAGATAGCAATCAGCCCCAGCATTTT. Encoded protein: CASSLSIWRGQDSNQPQHF.

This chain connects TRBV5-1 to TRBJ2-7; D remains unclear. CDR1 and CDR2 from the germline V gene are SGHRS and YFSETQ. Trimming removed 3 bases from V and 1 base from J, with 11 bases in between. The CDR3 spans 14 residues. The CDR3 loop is CASSWGTQSYEQYF. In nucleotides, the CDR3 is TGCGCCAGCAGCTGGGGAACACAGTCCTACGAGCAGTACTTC.

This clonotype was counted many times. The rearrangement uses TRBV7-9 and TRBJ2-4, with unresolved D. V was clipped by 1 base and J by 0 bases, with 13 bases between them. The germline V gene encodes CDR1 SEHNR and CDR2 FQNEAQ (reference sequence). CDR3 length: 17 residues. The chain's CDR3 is CASSLGTLSTAKNIQYF. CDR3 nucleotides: TGTGCCAGCAGCTTAGGGACCCTCAGCACAGCCAAAAACATTCAGTACTTC.

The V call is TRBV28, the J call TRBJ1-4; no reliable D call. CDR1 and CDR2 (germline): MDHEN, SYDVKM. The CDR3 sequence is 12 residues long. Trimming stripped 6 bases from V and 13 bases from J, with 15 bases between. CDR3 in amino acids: CASRLPGGGLFF. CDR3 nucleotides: TGTGCCAGCAGACTCCCGGGTGGCGGACTGTTTTTT.

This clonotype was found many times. In DNA, the CDR3 is TGTGCCACCAGCAAACGGGGGACAGAGCCGGACGAGCAGTACTTC. This encodes CATSKRGTEPDEQYF. The chain is built from TRBV15 and TRBJ2-7, with a tentative D call TRBD1 (7 bases). The CDR3 runs to 15 residues. Trimming removed 4 bases from V and 5 bases from J, with 18 bases in between. Germline V gene lookup returns CDR1 LNHNV and CDR2 YYDKDF (reference sequence).

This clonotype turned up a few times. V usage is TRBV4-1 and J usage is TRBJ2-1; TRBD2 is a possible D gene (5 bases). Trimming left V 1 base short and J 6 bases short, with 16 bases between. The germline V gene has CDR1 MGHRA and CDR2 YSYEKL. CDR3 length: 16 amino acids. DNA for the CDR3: TGCGCCAGCAGCCAAGTGGTCCGGGGTAAGGGCAATGAGCAGTTCTTC. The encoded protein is CASSQVVRGKGNEQFF.

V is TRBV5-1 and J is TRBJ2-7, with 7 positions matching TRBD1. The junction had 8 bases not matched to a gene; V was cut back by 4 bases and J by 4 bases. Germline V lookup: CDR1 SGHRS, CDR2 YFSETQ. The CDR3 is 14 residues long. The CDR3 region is CASSIAGTAYEQYF. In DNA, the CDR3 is TGCGCCAGCAGCATCGCCGGGACAGCTTACGAGCAGTACTTC. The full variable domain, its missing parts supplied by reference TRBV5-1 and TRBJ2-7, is KAGVTQTPRYLIKTRGQQVTLSCSPISGHRSVSWYQQTPGQGLQFLFEYFSETQRNKGNFPGRFSGRQFSNSRSEMNVSTLELGDSALYLCASSIAGTAYEQYFGPGTRLTVT.

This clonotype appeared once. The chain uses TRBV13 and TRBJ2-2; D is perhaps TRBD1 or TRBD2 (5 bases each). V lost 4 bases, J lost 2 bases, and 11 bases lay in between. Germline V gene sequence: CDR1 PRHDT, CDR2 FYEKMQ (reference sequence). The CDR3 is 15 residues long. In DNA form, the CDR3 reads TGTGCCAGCAGCTCCGGGACCCTAAACACCGGGGAGCTGTTTTTT. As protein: CASSSGTLNTGELFF.

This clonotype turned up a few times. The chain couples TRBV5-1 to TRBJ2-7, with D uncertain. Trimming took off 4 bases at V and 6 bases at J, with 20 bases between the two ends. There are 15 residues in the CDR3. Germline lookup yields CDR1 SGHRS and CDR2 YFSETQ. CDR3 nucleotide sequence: TGCGCCAGCAGCCAAGGATCGAGCAGGCTGGGCGAGCAGTACTTC. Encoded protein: CASSQGSSRLGEQYF. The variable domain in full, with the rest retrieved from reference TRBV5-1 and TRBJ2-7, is KAGVTQTPRYLIKTRGQQVTLSCSPISGHRSVSWYQQTPGQGLQFLFEYFSETQRNKGNFPGRFSGRQFSNSRSEMNVSTLELGDSALYLCASSQGSSRLGEQYFGPGTRLTVT.

Here the CDR3 DNA reads TGTGCCAGCGGGTTCAGGAGGGGTGAGCAGTACTTC. This translates into CASGFRRGEQYF. The chain carries TRBV27 and TRBJ2-7; D is possibly TRBD2 (6 bases). This CDR3 spans 12 amino acids. Germline assignment: CDR1 MNHEY and CDR2 SMNVEV (reference sequence). Trimming pared 8 bases from V and 7 bases from J, leaving 15 bases between.

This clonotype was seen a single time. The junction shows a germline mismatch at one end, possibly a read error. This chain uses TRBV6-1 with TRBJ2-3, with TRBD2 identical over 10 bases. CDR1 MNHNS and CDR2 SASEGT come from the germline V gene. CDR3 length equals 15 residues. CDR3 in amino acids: CASSVTSGTTGTQYF. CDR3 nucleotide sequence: TGTGCCAGCAGCGTAACTAGCGGGACCACAGGTACGCAGTATTTT.

In DNA form, the CDR3 reads TGTGCCAGCTCAACTAGCGGGAGAAACTACGAGCAGTACTTC. Protein product: CASSTSGRNYEQYF. This chain joins TRBV18 and TRBJ2-7, with 11 bases aligning to TRBD2. This CDR3 is built from 14 residues. In germline, CDR1 is KGHSH, CDR2 LQKENI. V trimming: 5 bases; J trimming: 3 bases; junction bases outside the gene matches: 3.

In DNA, the CDR3 is TGTGCCAGCAGTGGAGGCCTCTATGGCTACACCTTC. Translated: CASSGGLYGYTF. The rearrangement links TRBV6-6 to TRBJ1-2, with D hard to call. V was pared by 5 bases and J by 4 bases, with 8 bases between. The CDR3 totals 12 residues. In germline, CDR1 is MNHNY, CDR2 SVGAGI (reference sequence).

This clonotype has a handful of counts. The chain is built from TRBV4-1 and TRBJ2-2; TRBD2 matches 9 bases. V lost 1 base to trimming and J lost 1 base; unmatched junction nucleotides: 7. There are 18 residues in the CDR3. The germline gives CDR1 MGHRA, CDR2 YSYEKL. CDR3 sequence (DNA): TGCGCCAGCAGCCAAGCTATACTGACTAGCGGGAACACCGGGGAGCTGTTTTTT. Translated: CASSQAILTSGNTGELFF.

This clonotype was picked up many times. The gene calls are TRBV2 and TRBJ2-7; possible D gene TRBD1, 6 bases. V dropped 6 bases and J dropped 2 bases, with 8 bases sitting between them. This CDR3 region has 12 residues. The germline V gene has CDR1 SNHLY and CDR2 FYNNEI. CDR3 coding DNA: TGTGCCAGCAGGTGGGACACCTACGAGCAGTACTTC. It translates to CASRWDTYEQYF.

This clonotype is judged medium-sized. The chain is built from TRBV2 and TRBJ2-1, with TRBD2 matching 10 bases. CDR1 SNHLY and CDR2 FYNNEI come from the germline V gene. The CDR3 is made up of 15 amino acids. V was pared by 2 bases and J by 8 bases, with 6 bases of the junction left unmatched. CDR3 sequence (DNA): TGTGCCAGCAGTGAATCGAGCGGGAGGGCCGATGAGCAGTTCTTC. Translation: CASSESSGRADEQFF.

The CDR3 nucleotides are TGTGCCAGCAGCCCCCAGGGGGCAGGCGAGCAGTACTTC. Its protein is CASSPQGAGEQYF. The chain combines TRBV7-3 with TRBJ2-7, with 8 positions matching TRBD1. The CDR3 covers 13 residues. The V gene end was trimmed by 5 bases and the J gene end by 6 bases; junction bases not matched to a gene: 6. CDR1 is SGHTA and CDR2 is FQGTGA in the germline V gene.

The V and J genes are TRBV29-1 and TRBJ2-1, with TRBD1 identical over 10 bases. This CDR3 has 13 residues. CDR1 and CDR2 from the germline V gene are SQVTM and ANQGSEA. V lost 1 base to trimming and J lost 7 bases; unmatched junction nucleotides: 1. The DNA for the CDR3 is TGCAGCGTTGAAGGGGACAGGGGTAATGAGCAGTTCTTC. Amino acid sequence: CSVEGDRGNEQFF.

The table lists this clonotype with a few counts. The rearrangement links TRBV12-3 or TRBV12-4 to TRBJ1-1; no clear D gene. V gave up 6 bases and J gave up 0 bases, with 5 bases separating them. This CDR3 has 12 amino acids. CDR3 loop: CASSTVNTEAFF. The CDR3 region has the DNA TGTGCCAGCAGCACAGTGAACACTGAAGCTTTCTTT.

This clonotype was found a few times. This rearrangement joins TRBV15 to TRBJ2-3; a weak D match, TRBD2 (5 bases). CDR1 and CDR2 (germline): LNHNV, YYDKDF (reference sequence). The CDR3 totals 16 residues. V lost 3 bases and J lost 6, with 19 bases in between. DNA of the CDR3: TGTGCCACCAGCAGGAGTCCGGGAAATTCTGCGGATACGCAGTATTTT. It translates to CATSRSPGNSADTQYF.

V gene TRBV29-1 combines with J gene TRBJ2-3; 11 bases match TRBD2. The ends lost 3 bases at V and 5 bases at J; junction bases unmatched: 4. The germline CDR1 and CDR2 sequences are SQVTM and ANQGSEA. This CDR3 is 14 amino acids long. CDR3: CSVDSLAGGDTQYF. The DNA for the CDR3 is TGCAGCGTTGATAGTCTAGCGGGAGGAGATACGCAGTATTTT.

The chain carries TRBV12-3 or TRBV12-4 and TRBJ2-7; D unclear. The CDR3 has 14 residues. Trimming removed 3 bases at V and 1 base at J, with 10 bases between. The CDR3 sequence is CASSFDSNSYEQYF. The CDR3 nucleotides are TGTGCCAGCAGTTTCGATTCGAATTCCTACGAGCAGTACTTC.

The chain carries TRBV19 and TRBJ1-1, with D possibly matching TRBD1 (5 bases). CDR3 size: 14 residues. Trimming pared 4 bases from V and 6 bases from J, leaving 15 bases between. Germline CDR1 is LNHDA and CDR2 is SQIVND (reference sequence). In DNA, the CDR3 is TGTGCCAGTAGTAAGGGGACTAGTAAGCCTGAAGCTTTCTTT. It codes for CASSKGTSKPEAFF.

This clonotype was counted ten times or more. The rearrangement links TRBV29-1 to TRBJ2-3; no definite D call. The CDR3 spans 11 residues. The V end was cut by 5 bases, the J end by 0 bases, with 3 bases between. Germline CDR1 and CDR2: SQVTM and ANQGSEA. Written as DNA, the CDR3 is TGCAGCGTTATGAGCACAGATACGCAGTATTTT. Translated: CSVMSTDTQYF.